A single sample gave rise to the 14 T cell receptor beta chains below, sequenced in a study of blood T cell repertoires in COVID-19. The method was immunoSEQ multiplex PCR; TCRdb's version includes in-frame clones alone and lacks a portion of them. The repertoire includes about 130,000 clones, 70% to 80% of them detected once, and approximately 5.2% sits in the top ten. Sequenced: peripheral blood. These receptors were obtained from a woman in her seventies with COVID-19, enrolled during active disease.

The J gene is TRBJ1-1, the V gene TRBV2; 7 nucleotides match TRBD1. This CDR3 is 15 amino acids long. Germline trimming cut 6 bases from V and 0 bases from J; bases unmatched to any gene: 7. Germline V lookup: CDR1 SNHLY, CDR2 FYNNEI. The DNA for the CDR3 is TGTGCCAGCAGAAAACAGGACAGGCTGAACACTGAAGCTTTCTTT. It yields the protein CASRKQDRLNTEAFF.

This clone was picked up a small number of times. The chain uses TRBV5-8 and TRBJ1-2; TRBD1 is a possible D gene (6 bases). This CDR3 contains 13 residues. Germline-derived CDR1 and CDR2 are SGHTS and YDEGEE. V was shortened by 3 bases and J by 4 bases, with 10 bases between the two germline ends. The CDR3 bases are TGTGCCAGCAGCTCGAGGGACATCTATGGCTACACCTTC. It translates to CASSSRDIYGYTF.

The chain joins TRBV28 to TRBJ1-1; 7 bases line up with TRBD1. CDR3 length: 15 residues. Germline CDR1 MDHEN, CDR2 SYDVKM. Germline trimming cut 6 bases from V and 2 bases from J; bases unmatched to any gene: 9. CDR3 residues: CASSPWDRKNTEAFF. As DNA, the CDR3 is TGTGCCAGCAGCCCTTGGGACAGAAAAAACACTGAAGCTTTCTTT.

V is TRBV15 and J is TRBJ1-6; D call uncertain. The V end lost 5 bases, the J end lost 8 bases, and 10 bases lay between the germline ends. The CDR3 loop spans 13 amino acids. CDR1 is LNHNV and CDR2 is YYDKDF in the germline V gene (reference sequence). The DNA for the CDR3 is TGTGCCACCAGCCCGAGCCCCTATTCACCCCTCCACTTT. Protein product: CATSPSPYSPLHF.

This clone was recorded a few times. This rearrangement joins TRBV19 to TRBJ1-2, with D unclear. Trimming pared 8 bases from V and 2 bases from J, leaving 15 bases between. CDR3 length: 14 amino acids. From germline, CDR1 is LNHDA and CDR2 SQIVND (reference sequence). CDR3 DNA: TGTGCCAGTCATAAGGATCGGGGAAACTATGGCTACACCTTC. Translating gives CASHKDRGNYGYTF. Variable domain in full (rest from reference TRBV19 and TRBJ1-2): DGGITQSPKYLFRKEGQNVTLSCEQNLNHDAMYWYRQDPGQGLRLIYYSQIVNDFQKGDIAEGYSVSREKKESFPLTVTSAQKNPTAFYLCASHKDRGNYGYTFGSGTRLTVV.

The gene calls are TRBV19 and TRBJ1-1; D is unresolved. This CDR3 region has 13 residues. CDR1 LNHDA and CDR2 SQIVND come from the germline V gene (reference sequence). V dropped 4 bases and J dropped 0 bases, with 6 bases sitting between them. CDR3 in amino acids: CASSTSMNTEAFF. Written as DNA, the CDR3 is TGTGCCAGTAGTACGAGTATGAACACTGAAGCTTTCTTT.

This rearrangement joins TRBV28 to TRBJ1-5, with 11 bases aligning to TRBD1. Per the germline V gene, CDR1 is MDHEN and CDR2 is SYDVKM. The CDR3 is 15 amino acids. The ends lost 6 bases at V and 11 bases at J; junction bases unmatched: 12. The CDR3 nucleotides read TGTGCCAGCAGCCCCGGGACAGGGGGGGTTGATGCCCAGCATTTT. This encodes CASSPGTGGVDAQHF.

The rearrangement joins TRBV24-1 to TRBJ2-2, with D unclear. The germline V and J ends were trimmed by 1 base and 1 base, with 9 bases remaining between them. The CDR3 has 16 residues. Germline CDR1 is KGHDR and CDR2 is SFDVKD. This CDR3 is CATSDFSFKNTGELFF. The CDR3 DNA sequence: TGTGCCACCAGTGATTTCAGTTTCAAGAACACCGGGGAGCTGTTTTTT.

The rearrangement uses TRBV3-1 (or the pseudogene TRBV3-2) and TRBJ1-5, with D hard to call. V was cut by 0 bases and J by 1 base, with 7 bases left in between. The CDR3 is 15 amino acids. The germline CDR1 and CDR2 sequences are LGHDT and YNNKEL (reference sequence). The CDR3 DNA follows: TGTGCCAGCAGCCAAGACGGCAGGAGCAATCAGCCCCAGCATTTT. Amino acids: CASSQDGRSNQPQHF.

This clone was recorded once. The chain uses TRBV6-5 and TRBJ1-1; a possible D gene is TRBD1 (5 bases). The CDR3 has 11 residues. The V end was cut by 6 bases, the J end by 9 bases, with 11 bases between. Germline values: CDR1 MNHEY, CDR2 SVGAGI. CDR3 in amino acids: CASSAGPQAFF. The CDR3 nucleotides are TGTGCCAGCAGCGCGGGACCTCAAGCTTTCTTT.

The rearrangement uses TRBV3-1 (or the pseudogene TRBV3-2) and TRBJ2-2; the match to TRBD1 covers 7 bases. The CDR3 is 15 residues long. Unmatched junction bases numbered 3, after V lost 3 bases and J lost 2 bases. CDR1 LGHDT and CDR2 YNNKEL come from the germline V gene (reference sequence). In DNA form, the CDR3 reads TGTGCCAGCAGCCATTTAGGGGGCAACACCGGGGAGCTGTTTTTT. Translation: CASSHLGGNTGELFF.

This clone has just one count. This sequence joins TRBV29-1 and TRBJ2-3, with 10 positions matching TRBD2. With V trimmed by 4 bases and J by 0 bases, 13 bases remained unmatched. The CDR3 covers 18 residues. Germline CDR1 SQVTM, CDR2 ANQGSEA. This chain's CDR3 is CSVGPGPSGGRSTDTQYF. The CDR3 DNA follows: TGCAGCGTTGGTCCGGGGCCTAGCGGGGGCCGTAGCACAGATACGCAGTATTTT.

This clone was seen more than once but under ten times. This chain joins TRBV11-2 and TRBJ1-1, with TRBD1 identical over 10 bases. The CDR3 is 13 residues long. CDR1 and CDR2 (germline): SGHAT, FQNNGV. The junction had 3 bases not matched to a gene; V was cut back by 5 bases and J by 6 bases. The DNA for the CDR3 is TGTGCCAGCAGCGTAGGACAGGGGGCTGAAGCTTTCTTT. Its translation: CASSVGQGAEAFF.

The chain couples TRBV5-1 to TRBJ1-3, with a possible D match to TRBD1 (5 bases). Germline loops: CDR1 SGHRS, CDR2 YFSETQ. Trimming removed 0 bases at V and 4 bases at J, with 14 bases between. The CDR3 runs to 16 residues. The CDR3 region has the DNA TGCGCCAGCAGCTTGGAATTCGCCAGGGCGGGAAACACCATATATTTT. Encoded protein: CASSLEFARAGNTIYF.